Sequencing of this T cell receptor (beta chain) was carried out in a study of human T cells and chemical hapten exposure. Via MiXCR, TCRdb re-called the RACE reads, giving one row per CDR3 protein. This table holds fewer than 400,000 distinct CDR3 sequences, approximately 6.3% found once. Time point specified: patch test 1, 2 weeks after DPC sensitization. As to treatment: therapeutic diphenylcyclopropenone sensitization with weekly scalp DPC. Donors were 18 to 70-year-old alopecia patients suitable for DPC. In germline, CDR1 is SGHDT, CDR2 YYEEEE. The CDR3 spans 13 residues. V was trimmed by 4 bases and J by 7 bases, leaving 12 bases between them. This clonotype was seen at least ten times. Its antigen is as yet unknown. Findings of the study overall: Because all patients had alopecia, their immune responses might differ from healthy ones.

Sequences were derived from whole blood, sampled in connection with sensitization to the hapten diphenylcyclopropenone (DPC). The J gene is TRBJ2-1, the V gene TRBV5-6, with TRBD2 as a possible D gene (5 bases). The source of this sequence is a young woman with alopecia areata. Some clones in this sample may be carry-over from other donors' samples. CDR3 protein: CASSRGSLNEQFF. The CDR3, as DNA: TGTGCCAGCAGCCGCGGGTCCCTAAATGAGCAGTTCTTC.